These 10 T cell receptor beta chains were all obtained from the same sample, sequenced in a study of T cell responses to AZD1222 COVID-19 vaccine. Only in-frame clones appear in the TCRdb table, and some are missing; sequencing was by immunoSEQ multiplex PCR. The table has about 130,000 clones, roughly 90% seen once. The sample in question was peripheral blood, obtained on day 0 of AZD1222 vaccination. The receptors were gathered from an adult in good health.

This rearrangement joins TRBV28 to TRBJ2-7; 10 bases agree with TRBD1. This CDR3 comprises 16 residues. CDR1 and CDR2 from the germline V gene are MDHEN and SYDVKM. With V trimmed by 8 bases and J by 6 bases, 16 bases remained unmatched. For the CDR3, the DNA is TGTGCCAGCGAGGCCGACAGGGGGCCTAGGGGTTCCGAGCAGTACTTC. It codes for CASEADRGPRGSEQYF. Full variable domain (remainder filled in from reference TRBV28 and TRBJ2-7): DVKVTQSSRYLVKRTGEKVFLECVQDMDHENMFWYRQDPGLGLRLIYFSYDVKMKEKGDIPEGYSVSREKKERFSLILESASTNQTSMYLCASEADRGPRGSEQYFGPGTRLTVT.

In this sample, this clone turned up once. Here the CDR3 reads CASSPFRPQGNQPQHF. DNA of the CDR3: TGTGCCAGCAGCCCTTTTCGCCCACAGGGCAATCAGCCCCAGCATTTT. The chain uses TRBV28 and TRBJ1-5; a weak D match, TRBD1 (5 bases). Germline CDR1 and CDR2: MDHEN and SYDVKM. The ends were cut back, 6 bases at V and 2 bases at J, with 17 bases in the middle. This CDR3 is built from 16 residues.

The rearrangement joins TRBV2 to TRBJ2-2; 7 bases line up with TRBD1. Germline V gene sequence: CDR1 SNHLY, CDR2 FYNNEI. This CDR3 has 15 amino acids. The V and J ends lost 6 bases and 0 bases, in that order; junction bases with no gene match: 4. This chain's CDR3 is CASRAGQANTGELFF. The CDR3 DNA reads as TGTGCCAGCAGGGCCGGACAGGCGAACACCGGGGAGCTGTTTTTT.

This chain uses TRBV4-1 with TRBJ1-2; maybe TRBD1 (6 bases). Germline assignment: CDR1 MGHRA and CDR2 YSYEKL. This CDR3 has 14 residues. V lost 4 bases and J lost 5, with 14 bases in between. The CDR3 DNA reads TGCGCCAGCAGCCTACAGGGTGACAAGTATGGCTACACCTTC. It codes for CASSLQGDKYGYTF.

The gene calls are TRBV9 and TRBJ2-2, with TRBD2 matching 11 bases. Germline CDR1 reads SGDLS; CDR2 reads YYNGEE. The CDR3 is made up of 16 amino acids. After removal of 3 bases from V and 3 bases from J, the junction contained 4 bases not matched to a gene. This chain's CDR3 is CASSDTSGGYTGELFF. Here the CDR3 DNA reads TGTGCCAGCAGCGACACTAGCGGGGGATACACCGGGGAGCTGTTTTTT.

V and J are TRBV11-2 and TRBJ2-2; D possibly matches TRBD1 or TRBD2 (5 bases each). The CDR3 length is 15 residues. The germline CDR1 and CDR2 sequences are SGHAT and FQNNGV. V lost 4 bases and J lost 2, with 11 bases in between. The chain's CDR3 is CASSSGTANTGELFF. The CDR3 coding sequence is TGTGCCAGCAGCTCCGGGACGGCCAACACCGGGGAGCTGTTTTTT.

The V call is TRBV5-8, the J call TRBJ2-3; 9 bases agree with TRBD2. Germline assignment: CDR1 SGHTS and CDR2 YDEGEE. Trimming took 2 bases from V and 2 from J; bases not matched to a gene: 3. The CDR3 loop spans 15 amino acids. CDR3 region: CASSFLAGPTDTQYF. CDR3 bases: TGTGCCAGCAGCTTCCTAGCGGGACCCACAGATACGCAGTATTTT.

J is TRBJ2-2 and V is TRBV12-3 or TRBV12-4; D remains unclear. V was clipped by 3 bases and J by 4 bases, with 6 bases between them. The CDR3 has 13 residues. CDR3 DNA: TGTGCCAGCAGTTTTTTGTCCACCGGGGAGCTGTTTTTT. Its protein product is CASSFLSTGELFF.

V usage is TRBV5-1 and J usage is TRBJ2-2; TRBD2 is a possible D gene (6 bases). The germline gives CDR1 SGHRS, CDR2 YFSETQ. The CDR3 totals 14 residues. With 4 bases removed from V and 4 bases from J, the gap between germline ends came to 11 bases. The CDR3 spells CASSPMGGTGELFF. DNA of the CDR3: TGCGCCAGCAGCCCCATGGGGGGCACCGGGGAGCTGTTTTTT.

The V gene is TRBV6-2 or TRBV6-3, the J gene TRBJ2-7; perhaps TRBD2 as D (5 bases). Trimming cost V 0 bases and J 4 bases, with 10 bases left between them. The CDR3 runs to 14 residues. Germline V CDR1 and CDR2: MNHEY, SVGEGT. Here the CDR3 reads CASSYSYGVYEQYF. CDR3 in DNA: TGTGCCAGCAGTTACTCCTACGGGGTTTACGAGCAGTACTTC.